The 11 T cell receptor beta chains presented below share a single source sample, sequenced in a study of blood T cell repertoires in COVID-19. The data were produced by immunoSEQ multiplex PCR, yet TCRdb's version contains in-frame clones alone and is incomplete. This table holds approximately 240,000 clones, about nine tenths found once. Sequenced material: PBMCs or T cells enriched from blood (not recorded which). The receptors come from a woman aged 50 to 65 in a cohort exposed to, infected with or recovered from COVID-19 (not recorded which).

This clone was counted a few times. The J gene is TRBJ1-5, the V gene TRBV18; the match to TRBD1 covers 11 bases. The length of the CDR3 is 18 residues. J gave up 0 bases and V 6 bases, and 10 bases lay outside the gene matches. The germline CDR1 and CDR2 sequences are KGHSH and LQKENI. The CDR3 nucleotides read TGTGCCAGCTCCCCTCGGGACAGGGGGGACAATAGCAATCAGCCCCAGCATTTT. It specifies CASSPRDRGDNSNQPQHF.

This rearrangement joins TRBV18 to TRBJ2-7; D unclear. The CDR3 is 13 amino acids. Trimming cost V 2 bases and J 4 bases, with 9 bases left between them. CDR1 and CDR2 from the germline V gene are KGHSH and LQKENI. The CDR3 DNA reads TGTGCCAGCTCACCAGAGGTCGGGTACGAGCAGTACTTC. It translates to CASSPEVGYEQYF.

The rearrangement joins TRBV5-1 to TRBJ1-5; a weak D match, TRBD1 (6 bases). CDR1 and CDR2 (germline): SGHRS, YFSETQ. Between the trimmed V and J ends, which lost 4 bases and 0 bases, there was a span of 11 bases. This CDR3 comprises 15 residues. For the CDR3, the DNA is TGCGCCAGCAGCCCTAAGGGGGATAGCAATCAGCCCCAGCATTTT. This translates into CASSPKGDSNQPQHF.

The chain couples TRBV5-6 to TRBJ1-5; TRBD1 matches at 8 bases. The CDR3 has 15 residues. V shed 4 bases, J shed 1 base, and the junction held 4 bases outside the gene matches. Looked up from germline, CDR1 is SGHDT and CDR2 is YYEEEE. The CDR3 spells CASSRQGMSNQPQHF. CDR3 DNA: TGTGCCAGCAGCCGACAGGGGATGAGCAATCAGCCCCAGCATTTT.

The chain uses TRBV19 and TRBJ1-5; 7 nucleotides match TRBD1. Trimming took 4 bases from V and 3 from J; bases not matched to a gene: 9. This CDR3 has 16 residues. Germline V CDR1 and CDR2: LNHDA, SQIVND (reference sequence). CDR3 loop: CASSTTGQALNQPQHF. The CDR3 DNA reads as TGTGCCAGTAGTACGACAGGACAGGCCCTCAATCAGCCCCAGCATTTT.

The chain recombines TRBV6-2 or TRBV6-3 with TRBJ1-2, with D possibly being TRBD1 (5 bases). The CDR3 loop spans 13 amino acids. Germline CDR1 MNHEY, CDR2 SVGEGT. V was pared by 6 bases and J by 4 bases, with 12 bases between. As DNA, the CDR3 is TGTGCCAGCAGCCGCCCAGGGATCTATGGCTACACCTTC. This encodes CASSRPGIYGYTF.

The DNA of the CDR3 is TGTGCCAGCAGCCGGGGAGCGGGGGTCGGAGAGACCCAGTACTTC. It encodes CASSRGAGVGETQYF. The chain is built from TRBV14 and TRBJ2-5; 8 bases line up with TRBD2. CDR3 length: 15 residues. Trimming took 4 bases from V and 4 from J; bases not matched to a gene: 8. From germline, CDR1 is SGHDN and CDR2 FVKESK. The full variable domain, in which reference TRBV14 and TRBJ2-5 provide the parts outside the CDR3, is EAGVTQFPSHSVIEKGQTVTLRCDPISGHDNLYWYRRVMGKEIKFLLHFVKESKQDESGMPNNRFLAERTGGTYSTLKVQPAELEDSGVYFCASSRGAGVGETQYFGPGTRLLVL.

This clone came up once. This sequence joins TRBV10-3 and TRBJ1-2; TRBD1 aligns across 9 bases. Trimming cost V 3 bases and J 4 bases; bases outside gene matches: 9. Germline CDR1 is ENHRY and CDR2 is SYGVKD. The CDR3 loop spans 16 amino acids. DNA of the CDR3: TGTGCCATCAGTGACCCGGGACAGGGATTAGGCTATGGCTACACCTTC. Its protein product is CAISDPGQGLGYGYTF.

The chain employs TRBV7-9 and TRBJ2-2; unclear D gene. The germline V gene has CDR1 SEHNR and CDR2 FQNEAQ (reference sequence). The V and J ends lost 1 base and 5 bases respectively, with 8 bases between them. The CDR3 totals 14 residues. This CDR3 reads CASSLGGFTGELFF. DNA of the CDR3: TGTGCCAGCAGCTTAGGAGGCTTTACCGGGGAGCTGTTTTTT.

This sequence joins TRBV29-1 and TRBJ1-1; the D is unclear. The V end lost 4 bases, the J end lost 0 bases, and 15 bases lay between the germline ends. This CDR3 is 15 amino acids long. The germline CDR1 and CDR2 sequences are SQVTM and ANQGSEA. The chain's CDR3 is CSVGSRLLMNTEAFF. Here the CDR3 DNA reads TGCAGCGTTGGATCGAGGTTACTCATGAACACTGAAGCTTTCTTT.

The chain combines TRBV7-8 with TRBJ2-3, with 9 nucleotides matching TRBD1. CDR1 is SGHVS, CDR2 FQNEAQ, per germline. This CDR3 has 18 amino acids. V shed 3 bases and J 4 bases; nucleotides not matched to a gene: 14. CDR3 amino acids: CASSFNFPGQGIADTQYF. Written as DNA, the CDR3 is TGTGCCAGCAGCTTCAACTTTCCGGGACAGGGTATCGCAGATACGCAGTATTTT. Supplemented by reference TRBV7-8 and TRBJ2-3, the full variable domain reads GAGVSQSPRYKVAKRGQDVALRCDPISGHVSLFWYQQALGQGPEFLTYFQNEAQLDKSGLPSDRFFAERPEGSVSTLKIQRTQQEDSAVYLCASSFNFPGQGIADTQYFGPGTRLTVL.